This TCR beta chain was recovered during a study of T cell clonality in common variable immunodeficiency. V was pared by 1 base and J by 8 bases, with 19 bases between. The CDR3 is 15 residues long. Germline V lookup: CDR1 DFQATT, CDR2 SNEGSKA (reference sequence). This clone was seen many times. Read sequence stops 3 residues before the CDR3 end, and the germline J gene provides the missing end. Equal genomic DNA amounts from CVID and control samples were sequenced. The protocol was immunoSEQ multiplex PCR, while the TCRdb copy is restricted to in-frame clones and leaves out a portion. This sample has around 47,000 clones, each found more than once.

This TCR was recovered from a person aged 18 to 70 in good health. The chain links TRBV20-1 to TRBJ2-3, with TRBD2 as a possible D gene (7 bases). Sequences were obtained from peripheral blood mononuclear cells. The CDR3 here is CSARGAGALDVTQYF. Incomplete CDR3 DNA: TGCAGTGCTAGAGGGGCGGGGGCCCTCGATGTTACG.